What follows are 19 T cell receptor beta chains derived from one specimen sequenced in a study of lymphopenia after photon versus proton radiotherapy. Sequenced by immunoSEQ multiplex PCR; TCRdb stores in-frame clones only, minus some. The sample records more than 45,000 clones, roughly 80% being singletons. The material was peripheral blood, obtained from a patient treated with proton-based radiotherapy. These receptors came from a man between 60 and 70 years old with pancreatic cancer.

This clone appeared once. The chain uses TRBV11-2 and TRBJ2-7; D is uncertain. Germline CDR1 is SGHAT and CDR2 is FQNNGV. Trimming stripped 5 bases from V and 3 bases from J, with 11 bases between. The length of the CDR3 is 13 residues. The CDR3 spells CASSLGRIYEQYF. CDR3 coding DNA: TGTGCCAGCAGCCTCGGACGGATCTACGAGCAGTACTTC.

The CDR3 DNA reads as TGTGCCAGCAGCTTAGAAGCGGGAGGGCCGTGGGAGCAGTTCTTC. Protein sequence: CASSLEAGGPWEQFF. The chain links TRBV11-2 to TRBJ2-1, with TRBD2 matching over 10 bases. This CDR3 spans 15 amino acids. V was clipped by 0 bases and J by 10 bases; unmatched bases: 6. Per the germline V gene, CDR1 is SGHAT and CDR2 is FQNNGV.

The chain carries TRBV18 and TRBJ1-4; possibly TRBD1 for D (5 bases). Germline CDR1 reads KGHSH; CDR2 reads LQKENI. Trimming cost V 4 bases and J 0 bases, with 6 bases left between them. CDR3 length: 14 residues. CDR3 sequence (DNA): TGTGCCAGCTCACTCAGGGCAACTAATGAAAAACTGTTTTTT. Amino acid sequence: CASSLRATNEKLFF.

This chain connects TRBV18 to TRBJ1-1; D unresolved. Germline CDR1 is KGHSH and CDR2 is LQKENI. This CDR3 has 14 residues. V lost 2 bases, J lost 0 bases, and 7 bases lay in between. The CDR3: CASSPGLLNTEAFF. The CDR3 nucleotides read TGTGCCAGCTCACCAGGGCTTTTGAACACTGAAGCTTTCTTT.

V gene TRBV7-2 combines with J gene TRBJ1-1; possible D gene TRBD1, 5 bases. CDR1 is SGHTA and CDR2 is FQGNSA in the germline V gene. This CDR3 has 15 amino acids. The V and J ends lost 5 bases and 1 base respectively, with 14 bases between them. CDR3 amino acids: CASSPTGTGNTEAFF. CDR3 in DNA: TGTGCCAGCAGCCCTACGGGGACCGGGAACACTGAAGCTTTCTTT.

The CDR3 reads CASSVDPDRGHEQYF. DNA of the CDR3: TGTGCCAGCAGCGTAGATCCTGACAGGGGACACGAGCAGTACTTC. The rearrangement joins TRBV9 to TRBJ2-7, with 8 positions matching TRBD1. CDR1 and CDR2 from the germline V gene are SGDLS and YYNGEE. The CDR3 is 15 amino acids. Trimming cost V 0 bases and J 5 bases; bases outside gene matches: 7.

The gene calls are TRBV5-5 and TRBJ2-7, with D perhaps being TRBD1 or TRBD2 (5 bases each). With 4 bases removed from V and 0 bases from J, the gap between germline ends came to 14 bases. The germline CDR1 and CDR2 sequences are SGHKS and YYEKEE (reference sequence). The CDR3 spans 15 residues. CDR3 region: CASSPWWGSSYEQYF. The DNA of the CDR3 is TGTGCCAGCAGCCCCTGGTGGGGGTCCTCCTACGAGCAGTACTTC.

The CDR3 sequence is CASSYSRRTSGNTIYF. DNA of the CDR3: TGTGCCAGCAGTTACTCCAGGAGAACGAGCGGAAACACCATATATTTT. The gene calls are TRBV6-5 and TRBJ1-3, with D hard to call. V was trimmed by 0 bases and J by 4 bases, leaving 13 bases between them. Per germline, CDR1 MNHEY and CDR2 SVGAGI. The CDR3 sequence is 16 residues long.

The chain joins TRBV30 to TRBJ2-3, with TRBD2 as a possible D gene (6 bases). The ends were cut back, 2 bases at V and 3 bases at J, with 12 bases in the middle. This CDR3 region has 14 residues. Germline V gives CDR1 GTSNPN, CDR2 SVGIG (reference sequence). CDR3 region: CAWSPTRGTDTQYF. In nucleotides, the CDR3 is TGTGCCTGGAGTCCCACGCGGGGAACAGATACGCAGTATTTT.

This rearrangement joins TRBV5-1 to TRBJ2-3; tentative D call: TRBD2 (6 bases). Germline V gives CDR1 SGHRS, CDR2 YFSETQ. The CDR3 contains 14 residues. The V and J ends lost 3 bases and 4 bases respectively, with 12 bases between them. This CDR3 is CASSSLGGPDTQYF. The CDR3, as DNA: TGCGCCAGCAGCTCCTTGGGAGGTCCAGATACGCAGTATTTT.

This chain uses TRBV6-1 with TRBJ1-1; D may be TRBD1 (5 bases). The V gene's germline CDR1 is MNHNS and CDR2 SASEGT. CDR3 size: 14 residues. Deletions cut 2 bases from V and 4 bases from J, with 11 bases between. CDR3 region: CASSEYDRGTEAFF. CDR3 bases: TGTGCCAGCAGTGAATATGATAGGGGCACTGAAGCTTTCTTT.

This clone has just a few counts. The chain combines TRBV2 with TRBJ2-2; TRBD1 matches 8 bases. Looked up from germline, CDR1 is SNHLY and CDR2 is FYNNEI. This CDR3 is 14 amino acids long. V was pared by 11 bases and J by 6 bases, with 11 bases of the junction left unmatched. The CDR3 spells CAGRTGSMAGELFF. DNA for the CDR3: TGTGCCGGCCGGACAGGGTCGATGGCCGGGGAGCTGTTTTTT.

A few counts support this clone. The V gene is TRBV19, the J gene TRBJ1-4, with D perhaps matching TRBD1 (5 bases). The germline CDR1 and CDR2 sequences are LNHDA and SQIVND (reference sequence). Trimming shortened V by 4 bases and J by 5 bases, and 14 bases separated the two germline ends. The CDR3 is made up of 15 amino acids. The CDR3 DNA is TGTGCCAGTAGTACGTCGGGGGGGAGGAATGAAAAACTGTTTTTT. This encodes CASSTSGGRNEKLFF. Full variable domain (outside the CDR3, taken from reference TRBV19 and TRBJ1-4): DGGITQSPKYLFRKEGQNVTLSCEQNLNHDAMYWYRQDPGQGLRLIYYSQIVNDFQKGDIAEGYSVSREKKESFPLTVTSAQKNPTAFYLCASSTSGGRNEKLFFGSGTQLSVL.

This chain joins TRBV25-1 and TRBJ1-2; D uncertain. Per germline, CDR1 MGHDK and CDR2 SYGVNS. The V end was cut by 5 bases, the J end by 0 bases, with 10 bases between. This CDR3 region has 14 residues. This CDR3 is CASSQGPANYGYTF. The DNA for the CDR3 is TGTGCCAGCAGTCAAGGGCCAGCTAACTATGGCTACACCTTC.

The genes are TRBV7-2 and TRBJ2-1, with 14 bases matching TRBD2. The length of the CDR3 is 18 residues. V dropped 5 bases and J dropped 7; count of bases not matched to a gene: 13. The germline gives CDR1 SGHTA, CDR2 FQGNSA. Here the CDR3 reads CASSLRTSGGQGKNEQFF. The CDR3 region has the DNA TGTGCCAGCAGCCTGCGGACTAGCGGGGGGCAGGGGAAGAATGAGCAGTTCTTC.

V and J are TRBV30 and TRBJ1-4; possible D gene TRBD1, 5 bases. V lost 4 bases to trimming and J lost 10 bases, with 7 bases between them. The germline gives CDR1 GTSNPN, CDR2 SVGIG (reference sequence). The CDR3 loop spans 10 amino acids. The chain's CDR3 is CAWMGGKLFF. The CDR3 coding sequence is TGTGCCTGGATGGGGGGAAAACTGTTTTTT.

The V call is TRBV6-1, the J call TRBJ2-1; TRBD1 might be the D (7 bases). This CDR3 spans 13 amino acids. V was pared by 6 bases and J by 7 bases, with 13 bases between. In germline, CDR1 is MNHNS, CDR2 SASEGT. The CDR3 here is CASSRQGGNEQFF. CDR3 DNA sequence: TGTGCCAGCAGCCGACAGGGAGGAAATGAGCAGTTCTTC.

CDR3 DNA: TGTGCCAGCAGCTGGTCAACCCGGTCGGATACGCAGTATTTT. It codes for CASSWSTRSDTQYF. The chain employs TRBV2 and TRBJ2-3; no firm D call. The V end was cut by 6 bases, the J end by 6 bases, with 16 bases between. The germline gives CDR1 SNHLY, CDR2 FYNNEI. This CDR3 has 14 residues.

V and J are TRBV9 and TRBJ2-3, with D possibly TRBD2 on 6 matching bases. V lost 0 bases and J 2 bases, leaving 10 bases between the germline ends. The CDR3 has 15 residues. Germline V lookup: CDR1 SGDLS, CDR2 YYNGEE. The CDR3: CASSVVGLNTDTQYF. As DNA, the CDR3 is TGTGCCAGCAGCGTAGTGGGACTTAACACAGATACGCAGTATTTT.